Below, 13 T cell receptor beta chains from the same sample are listed, as sequenced in a study of graft-versus-host responses after intestinal transplantation. Their target antigens are unknown. The data were produced by immunoSEQ multiplex PCR, yet TCRdb's version contains in-frame clones alone and is incomplete. The table records tens of thousands of clones, 90% to 95% of them present only once. Source: unstimulated CD8+ T cells sorted from spleen or lymph node cells, taken before intestinal transplant. The receptor set was obtained from a human donor who received an intestinal transplant.

V usage is TRBV15 and J usage is TRBJ2-3; 8 bases agree with TRBD1. The CDR3 totals 16 residues. J was trimmed by 3 bases and V by 3 bases; bases with no gene match: 8. CDR1 is LNHNV and CDR2 is YYDKDF in the germline V gene (reference sequence). CDR3 amino acids: CATSRAGTGGTDTQYF. As DNA, the CDR3 is TGTGCCACCAGCAGGGCCGGGACAGGAGGGACAGATACGCAGTATTTT. The full variable domain, with the rest looked up from reference TRBV15 and TRBJ2-3, is DAMVIQNPRYQVTQFGKPVTLSCSQTLNHNVMYWYQQKSSQAPKLLFHYYDKDFNNEADTPDNFQSRRPNTSFCFLDIRSPGLGDTAMYLCATSRAGTGGTDTQYFGPGTRLTVL.

This clone is a singleton in its sample. V is TRBV7-9 and J is TRBJ2-1; 8 nucleotides match TRBD1. CDR1 SEHNR and CDR2 FQNEAQ come from the germline V gene (reference sequence). Losses at the gene ends were 5 bases for V and 4 bases for J; bases not matched to a gene: 7. The CDR3 runs to 15 residues. In nucleotides, the CDR3 is TGTGCCAGCAGCCAGAGACAGGGGCAATACAATGAGCAGTTCTTC. Translating it yields CASSQRQGQYNEQFF.

The chain couples TRBV5-1 to TRBJ2-7; 7 positions agree with TRBD2. This CDR3 is built from 15 residues. Germline lookup yields CDR1 SGHRS and CDR2 YFSETQ. The J segment lost 3 bases and the V segment lost 5 bases, leaving 11 bases of the junction unmatched. CDR3 sequence (DNA): TGCGCCAGCAGGGGAGGGACCAGCCCGTTCTACGAGCAGTACTTC. Amino acids: CASRGGTSPFYEQYF. Using reference TRBV5-1 and TRBJ2-7 for the parts outside the CDR3, the full variable domain is KAGVTQTPRYLIKTRGQQVTLSCSPISGHRSVSWYQQTPGQGLQFLFEYFSETQRNKGNFPGRFSGRQFSNSRSEMNVSTLELGDSALYLCASRGGTSPFYEQYFGPGTRLTVT.

The chain recombines TRBV28 with TRBJ2-7, with D perhaps matching TRBD2 (6 bases). From germline, CDR1 is MDHEN and CDR2 SYDVKM. Deletions cut 4 bases from V and 5 bases from J, with 6 bases between. This CDR3 spans 11 amino acids. DNA of the CDR3: TGTGCCAGCAGTTGGAGGGACGAGCAGTACTTC. As protein: CASSWRDEQYF. Looking up the rest from reference TRBV28 and TRBJ2-7 gives the full variable domain: DVKVTQSSRYLVKRTGEKVFLECVQDMDHENMFWYRQDPGLGLRLIYFSYDVKMKEKGDIPEGYSVSREKKERFSLILESASTNQTSMYLCASSWRDEQYFGPGTRLTVT.

The chain uses TRBV27 and TRBJ2-7; D possibly corresponds to TRBD1 (5 bases). The CDR3 has 13 residues. Per the germline V gene, CDR1 is MNHEY and CDR2 is SMNVEV (reference sequence). V shed 3 bases and J shed 3 bases, with 9 bases lying between them. The CDR3 DNA is TGTGCCAGCAGTTTCCTAGGGGACTACGAGCAGTACTTC. Its protein is CASSFLGDYEQYF.

V usage is TRBV19 and J usage is TRBJ2-1; D is ambiguous. Trimming removed 4 bases from V and 8 bases from J, with 6 bases in between. The germline CDR1 and CDR2 sequences are LNHDA and SQIVND (reference sequence). The CDR3 totals 11 residues. In DNA, the CDR3 is TGTGCCAGTAGTACCCCCGATGAGCAGTTCTTC. Residues: CASSTPDEQFF.

This sequence joins TRBV27 and TRBJ2-3, with TRBD2 matching 8 bases. Germline assignment: CDR1 MNHEY and CDR2 SMNVEV (reference sequence). The trim removed 4 bases at V and 4 bases at J, leaving 16 bases unmatched. This CDR3 region has 18 residues. CDR3 residues: CASSSQYPQAGGSDTQYF. The CDR3 nucleotides are TGTGCCAGCAGTTCGCAGTACCCCCAGGCGGGGGGATCAGATACGCAGTATTTT.

A word on this clone: The missing conserved phenylalanine or tryptophan at the end of this CDR3 makes a read error likely. The V gene is TRBV28, the J gene TRBJ1-1, with 7 bases matching TRBD1. The germline CDR1 and CDR2 sequences are MDHEN and SYDVKM. The CDR3 loop spans 14 amino acids. Germline trimming cut 3 bases from V and 7 bases from J; bases unmatched to any gene: 8. CDR3 sequence (DNA): TGTGCCAGCAGTTTTACAGGGGAAGGAATTGAAGCTTTCTCT. Protein: CASSFTGEGIEAFS.

V and J are TRBV28 and TRBJ1-1; D call uncertain. The CDR3 totals 13 residues. Trimming removed 3 bases from V and 6 bases from J, with 11 bases in between. Germline V CDR1 and CDR2: MDHEN, SYDVKM. Here the CDR3 DNA reads TGTGCCAGCAGTTTCCAGCGTTTATCTGAAGCTTTCTTT. Amino acids: CASSFQRLSEAFF.

Concerning this clone: Other DNA sequences in this specimen translate into the identical CDR3. The genes are TRBV28 and TRBJ1-5, with D hard to call. V was trimmed by 2 bases and J by 2 bases, leaving 7 bases between them. Germline-derived CDR1 and CDR2 are MDHEN and SYDVKM. This CDR3 has 14 residues. The CDR3 loop reads CASSLTGGNQPQHF. For the CDR3, the DNA is TGTGCCAGCAGTTTAACCGGTGGCAATCAGCCCCAGCATTTT.

The chain has TRBV28 and TRBJ1-1, with no clear D. From germline, CDR1 is MDHEN and CDR2 SYDVKM. Trimming shortened V by 5 bases and J by 0 bases, and 7 bases separated the two germline ends. CDR3 length: 13 residues. The CDR3 spells CASSIHMNTEAFF. The CDR3 DNA is TGTGCCAGCAGTATACATATGAACACTGAAGCTTTCTTT.

The chain carries TRBV6-4 and TRBJ1-2; 7 positions match TRBD1. This CDR3 is 13 amino acids long. Trimming took 0 bases from V and 8 from J; bases not matched to a gene: 3. Germline CDR1 is MRHNA and CDR2 is SNTAGT. The CDR3 DNA sequence: TGTGCCAGCAGTGACTCGTGGACAGGAGGCTACACCTTC. It codes for CASSDSWTGGYTF.

The chain carries TRBV7-9 and TRBJ2-2; D not resolved. Trimming removed 2 bases from V and 3 bases from J, with 4 bases in between. Germline V gene lookup returns CDR1 SEHNR and CDR2 FQNEAQ (reference sequence). This CDR3 comprises 13 residues. Here the CDR3 DNA reads TGTGCCAGCAGCTTAACGGACACCGGGGAGCTGTTTTTT. Translated: CASSLTDTGELFF.